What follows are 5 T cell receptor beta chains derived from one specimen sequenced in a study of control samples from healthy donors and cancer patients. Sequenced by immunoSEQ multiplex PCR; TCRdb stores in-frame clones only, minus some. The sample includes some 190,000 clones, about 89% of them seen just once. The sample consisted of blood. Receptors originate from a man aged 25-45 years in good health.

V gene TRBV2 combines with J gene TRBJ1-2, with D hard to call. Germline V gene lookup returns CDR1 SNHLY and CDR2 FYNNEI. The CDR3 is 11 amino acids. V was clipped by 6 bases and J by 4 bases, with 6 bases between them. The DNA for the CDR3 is TGTGCCAGCAGGGTAACCTATGGCTACACCTTC. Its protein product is CASRVTYGYTF. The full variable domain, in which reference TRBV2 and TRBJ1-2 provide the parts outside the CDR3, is EPEVTQTPSHQVTQMGQEVILRCVPISNHLYFYWYRQILGQKVEFLVSFYNNEISEKSEIFDDQFSVERPDGSNFTLKIRSTKLEDSAMYFCASRVTYGYTFGSGTRLTVV.

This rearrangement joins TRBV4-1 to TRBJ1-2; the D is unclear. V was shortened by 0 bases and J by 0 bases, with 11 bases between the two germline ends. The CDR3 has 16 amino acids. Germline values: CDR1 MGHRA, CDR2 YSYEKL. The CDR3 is CASSQDWAATNYGYTF. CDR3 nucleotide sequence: TGCGCCAGCAGCCAAGATTGGGCAGCGACTAACTATGGCTACACCTTC.

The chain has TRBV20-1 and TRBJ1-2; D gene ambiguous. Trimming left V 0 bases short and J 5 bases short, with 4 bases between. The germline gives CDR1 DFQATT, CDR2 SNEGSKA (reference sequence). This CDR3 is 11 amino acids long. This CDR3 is CSARDRYGYTF. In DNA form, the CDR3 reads TGCAGTGCTAGAGATCGATATGGCTACACCTTC.

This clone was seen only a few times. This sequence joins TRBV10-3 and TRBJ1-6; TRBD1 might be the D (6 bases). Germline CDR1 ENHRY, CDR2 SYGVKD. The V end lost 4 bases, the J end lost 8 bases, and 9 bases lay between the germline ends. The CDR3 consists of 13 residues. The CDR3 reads CAISARGDSPLHF. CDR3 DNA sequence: TGTGCCATCAGTGCCAGGGGAGATTCACCCCTCCACTTT.

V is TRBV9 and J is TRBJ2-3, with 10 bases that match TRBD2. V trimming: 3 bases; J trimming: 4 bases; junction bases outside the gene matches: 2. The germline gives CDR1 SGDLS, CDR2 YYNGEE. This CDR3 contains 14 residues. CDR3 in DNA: TGTGCCAGCAGCGCTAGCGGGGGTTCAGATACGCAGTATTTT. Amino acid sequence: CASSASGGSDTQYF. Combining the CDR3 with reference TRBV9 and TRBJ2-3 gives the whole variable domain DSGVTQTPKHLITATGQRVTLRCSPRSGDLSVYWYQQSLDQGLQFLIQYYNGEERAKGNILERFSAQQFPDLHSELNLSSLELGDSALYFCASSASGGSDTQYFGPGTRLTVL.